This T cell receptor (beta chain) came from a study of CD8 T cells in Susac syndrome. Per germline, CDR1 MDHEN and CDR2 SYDVKM. The CDR3 extends over 14 amino acids. The V and J ends lost 6 bases and 0 bases respectively, with 9 bases between them. Peripheral blood CD8+ and CD4+ T cells were profiled by TCR beta sequencing. The RNA input was about 0.5 to 1 ug, and it was reverse transcribed with random hexamers. Across 54 Vbeta and 13 Jbeta, immunoSEQ multiplex PCR amplified TCR beta CDR3. MiXCR was run by TCRdb on the immunoSEQ multiplex PCR reads, yielding one entry per CDR3 protein. The table records about 430,000 distinct CDR3 sequences, more than 70% of them present only once.

The V call is TRBV28, the J call TRBJ1-3; D might be TRBD1 (6 bases). The TCR was taken from a human donor with multiple sclerosis. Sequenced sample: CD8+ T cells from PBMCs. The CDR3 reads CASSPGDSGNTIYF. CDR3 bases: TGTGCCAGCAGCCCAGGGGACTCTGGAAACACCATATATTTT.